The rows below give T cell receptor beta chains drawn from one sample of a study of cytomegalovirus exposure and HLA in healthy donors. Profiled with immunoSEQ multiplex PCR; TCRdb holds only in-frame clones, not every one. Of roughly 190,000 clones in the sample, about 76% were seen once. What was sequenced was PBMCs. Receptor source: a woman aged 45-60 years in good health and CMV-seronegative. Both conserved end residues are part of each CDR3. Fields, in order: J gene, clone size, V gene, D gene, CDR3 DNA, CDR3 protein. D genes are given only for firm matches. Part of the rows lack a size; the others show once, few, many or a class for expanded clones.

TRBJ1-2 | few | TRBV6-6 | - | TGTGCCAGCAGTTACGCGGGGGACTATGGCTACACCTTC | CASSYAGDYGYTF
TRBJ2-7 | few | TRBV5-1 | TRBD1 | TGCGCCAGCAGCTTGGAGACAGGGACCTCCTACGAGCAGTACTTC | CASSLETGTSYEQYF
TRBJ2-7 | - | TRBV7-2 | TRBD2 | TGTGCCAGCAGCCTAAGCGGGGGCCCGTACGTGCAGTACTTC | CASSLSGGPYVQYF
TRBJ2-7 | - | TRBV19 | - | TGTGCCAGTAGTGAGATCGACAGCGCAAGGGAGCAGTACTTC | CASSEIDSAREQYF
TRBJ1-1 | - | TRBV5-4 | - | TGTGCCAGCAGCTCCCAGAGGGGGAAAATGAACACTGAAGCTTTCTTT | CASSSQRGKMNTEAFF
TRBJ1-1 | - | TRBV19 | - | TGTGCCAGTAGTTCCCAGGTTTTGAACACTGAAGCTTTCTTT | CASSSQVLNTEAFF
TRBJ1-2 | - | TRBV6-1 | - | TGTGCCAGCAGTGAAAGCCGCCGGGGAAATAGTCGCTACACCTTC | CASSESRRGNSRYTF
TRBJ2-7 | - | TRBV5-4 | - | TGTGCCAGCAGCCCAGGGGGACTAGTGCCCTACGAGCAGTACTTC | CASSPGGLVPYEQYF
TRBJ2-5 | - | TRBV11-2 | - | TGTGCCAGCAGCTTAGCTGTTGGCGGAGAGACCCAGTACTTC | CASSLAVGGETQYF
TRBJ1-1 | - | TRBV27 | TRBD1 | TGTGCCAGCAGTTTTTCGACAGGGGGTCGAGCTTTCTTT | CASSFSTGGRAFF
TRBJ1-4 | few | TRBV6-1 | - | TGTGCCAGCAGTGAAGTATTCTCGGTAGGACTTTTTTTT | CASSEVFSVGLFF
TRBJ1-5 | - | TRBV28 | - | TGTGCCAGCAGGGGGGGAGGGTCGGGTCAGCCCCAGCATTTT | CASRGGGSGQPQHF
TRBJ2-1 | - | TRBV7-2 | TRBD1 | TGTGCCAGCAGCTTAGGGGGACAGGCTAACAATGAGCAGTTCTTC | CASSLGGQANNEQFF
TRBJ2-7 | - | TRBV7-3 | - | TGTGCCAGCAGCCCCACCGGGGGCTACGAGCAGTACTTC | CASSPTGGYEQYF